The next 3 T cell receptor beta chains were all read from a single sample in a study of blood T cell repertoires in COVID-19. This table comes from immunoSEQ multiplex PCR, and its TCRdb copy is limited to in-frame clones, with some not included. The sample includes fewer than 400,000 clones, around 84% of them seen just once. Source material: PBMCs or T cells enriched from blood (not recorded which). The receptors stem from a man in his thirties or forties who had recovered from COVID-19.

This clone is a singleton in its sample. The genes are TRBV28 and TRBJ1-2; the D is unclear. The V gene's germline CDR1 is MDHEN and CDR2 SYDVKM. Trimming took off 7 bases at V and 3 bases at J, with 15 bases between the two ends. There are 14 residues in the CDR3. For the CDR3, the DNA is TGTGCCAGCACAATAGGAGTATCCGACTATGGCTACACCTTC. Its protein is CASTIGVSDYGYTF.

The CDR3 region is CATSKAGNSPLHF. The CDR3 DNA reads as TGTGCCACCAGCAAAGCAGGAAATTCACCCCTCCACTTT. J is TRBJ1-6 and V is TRBV15; no firm D call. CDR1 is LNHNV and CDR2 is YYDKDF in the germline V gene (reference sequence). The length of the CDR3 is 13 residues. V lost 4 bases to trimming and J lost 7 bases, with 8 bases between them.

This chain joins TRBV5-1 and TRBJ2-4; 11 nucleotides align to TRBD2. V was clipped by 2 bases and J by 1 base; unmatched bases: 11. The CDR3 spans 19 residues. Germline CDR1 SGHRS, CDR2 YFSETQ. The CDR3 DNA sequence: TGCGCCAGCAGCTTTCAGGGGACGACTAGCGGGGTGGCCAAAAACATTCAGTACTTC. Translating it yields CASSFQGTTSGVAKNIQYF.